These 25 T cell receptor beta chains share one sample of origin, sequenced in a study of T-cell reconstitution after alpha-beta-depleted transplantation in children. The TCRbeta library was prepared with unique molecular identifiers. One entry per CDR3 protein results from TCRdb running MiXCR on the PCR reads. The sample comprises some 150,000 distinct CDR3 sequences, around 9% of which are singletons, and approximately 18% rests with the top ten. The sequencing here drew on PBMCs, mostly from graft donor cells, taken 180 days after TCRalphabeta/CD19-depleted stem cell transplant. The receptors originated from a female patient between 2 and 15 years old who had a stem cell transplant for congenital amegakaryocytic thrombocytopenia, so the T cells may come from the graft donor.

This clonotype has ten or more counts. The CDR3 loop is CASSLGSGGHEQFF. DNA for the CDR3: TGTGCCAGCAGCTTAGGTTCGGGGGGCCATGAGCAGTTCTTC. The chain couples TRBV7-7 to TRBJ2-1, with D possibly matching TRBD2 (7 bases). The V gene lost 1 base and the J gene lost 8 bases, with 12 bases spanning the gap. The CDR3 has 14 amino acids. Germline CDR1 and CDR2: SSHAT and FNYEAQ (reference sequence).

This chain joins TRBV10-3 and TRBJ2-5; TRBD1 matches at 9 bases. J was trimmed by 7 bases and V by 6 bases; bases with no gene match: 12. Germline CDR1 reads ENHRY; CDR2 reads SYGVKD. The CDR3 totals 15 residues. Written as DNA, the CDR3 is TGTGCCATCAGAATCGAGGACAGGGGATCAGGGACCCAGTACTTC. This gives the protein CAIRIEDRGSGTQYF.

V is TRBV28 and J is TRBJ1-2; D call uncertain. Germline V gene sequence: CDR1 MDHEN, CDR2 SYDVKM. This CDR3 is 13 amino acids long. Deletions cut 1 base from V and 7 bases from J, with 10 bases between. The DNA for the CDR3 is TGTGCCAGCAGTTTATCTCTTTCGCGTGGCTACACCTTC. This translates into CASSLSLSRGYTF.

In this sample, this clonotype turned up a few times. The chain uses TRBV28 and TRBJ1-5, with D possibly TRBD1 on 5 matching bases. Trimming took 2 bases from V and 3 from J, leaving 11 bases between them. This CDR3 is built from 15 residues. The V gene's germline CDR1 is MDHEN and CDR2 SYDVKM. As DNA, the CDR3 is TGTGCCAGCAGTTTACTTTCCAGGGACAATCAGCCCCAGCATTTT. Protein sequence: CASSLLSRDNQPQHF.

This clonotype was counted at least ten times. The rearrangement uses TRBV27 and TRBJ1-6, with D tentatively TRBD1 (5 bases). V gave up 1 base and J gave up 10 bases, with 8 bases separating them. The CDR3 is made up of 13 amino acids. Germline V gene data show CDR1 as MNHEY and CDR2 as SMNVEV (reference sequence). CDR3 DNA: TGTGCCAGCAGTTTATGGGGGTGGTCACCCCTCCACTTT. Amino acid sequence: CASSLWGWSPLHF.

This clonotype occurred a few times. The chain has TRBV7-8 and TRBJ2-1; either TRBD1 or TRBD2 may fit D (7 bases each). V gave up 4 bases and J gave up 0 bases, with 13 bases separating them. This CDR3 has 16 residues. In germline, CDR1 is SGHVS, CDR2 FQNEAQ. The CDR3 nucleotides read TGTGCCAGCAGCTCAGGGGGGGGGAGCTCCTACAATGAGCAGTTCTTC. As protein: CASSSGGGSSYNEQFF.

This clonotype was counted between two and nine times. The chain couples TRBV20-1 to TRBJ2-2; 12 bases match TRBD2. V dropped 6 bases and J dropped 7; count of bases not matched to a gene: 9. This CDR3 is 15 amino acids long. Germline CDR1 is DFQATT and CDR2 is SNEGSKA (reference sequence). CDR3 protein: CSAGRLAGVDGELFF. The CDR3 DNA follows: TGCAGTGCGGGTAGACTAGCGGGAGTGGACGGGGAGCTGTTTTTT.

Turning to this clonotype: A single base separates this from a much larger clone, so it may be a read error. V and J are TRBV20-1 and TRBJ2-4, with D perhaps matching TRBD2 (6 bases). The CDR3 sequence is 13 residues long. Per the germline V gene, CDR1 is DFQATT and CDR2 is SNEGSKA (reference sequence). The CDR3 sequence: CGASEMFKNIQYF. The CDR3 nucleotides read TGCGGTGCTAGCGAGATGTTCAAAAACATTCAGTACTTC.

This clonotype occurred many times. The V gene is TRBV20-1, the J gene TRBJ1-1; no firm D call. V lost 1 base to trimming and J lost 0 bases, with 12 bases between them. This CDR3 is 15 amino acids long. Germline V gives CDR1 DFQATT, CDR2 SNEGSKA (reference sequence). The CDR3 region is CSARGWVAVNTEAFF. The CDR3 bases are TGCAGTGCTAGAGGGTGGGTGGCAGTGAACACTGAAGCTTTCTTT.

This clonotype appeared many times. The chain is built from TRBV28 and TRBJ1-1; D is undetermined. Germline lookup yields CDR1 MDHEN and CDR2 SYDVKM. V lost 1 base, J lost 3 bases, and 3 bases lay in between. This CDR3 comprises 12 residues. In DNA, the CDR3 is TGTGCCAGCAGTTTATCACACACTGAAGCTTTCTTT. Amino acid sequence: CASSLSHTEAFF.

This clonotype has a count of ten or more. This chain uses TRBV5-1 with TRBJ1-3, with 8 bases that match TRBD1. This CDR3 is 16 amino acids long. Germline V gene data show CDR1 as SGHRS and CDR2 as YFSETQ. The trim removed 4 bases at V and 2 bases at J, leaving 8 bases unmatched. CDR3 bases: TGCGCCAGCAGCGGAAGGACAGGGTCGGCTGGAAACACCATATATTTT. The encoded protein is CASSGRTGSAGNTIYF.

As DNA, the CDR3 is TGCAGTGCTAGGGGACAGGGGGAGGCCACCGGGGAGCTGTTTTTT. The encoded protein is CSARGQGEATGELFF. This chain uses TRBV20-1 with TRBJ2-2; 11 bases map to TRBD1. J gave up 4 bases and V 3 bases, and 4 bases lay outside the gene matches. This CDR3 comprises 15 residues. CDR1 is DFQATT, CDR2 SNEGSKA, per germline (reference sequence).

This clonotype was recorded many times. V and J are TRBV5-1 and TRBJ1-1; unclear D gene. Trimming took 4 bases from V and 4 from J, leaving 11 bases between them. The CDR3 is 13 amino acids. Germline lookup yields CDR1 SGHRS and CDR2 YFSETQ. CDR3 protein: CASSTGWGTEAFF. Here the CDR3 DNA reads TGCGCCAGCAGCACCGGGTGGGGCACTGAAGCTTTCTTT.

A few counts support this clonotype. The chain uses TRBV30 and TRBJ1-2; 8 bases fit TRBD1. Looked up from germline, CDR1 is GTSNPN and CDR2 is SVGIG (reference sequence). The CDR3 totals 14 residues. The trim removed 4 bases at V and 4 bases at J, leaving 8 bases unmatched. CDR3 sequence reads: CAWNGRGRVYGYTF. CDR3 nucleotide sequence: TGTGCCTGGAATGGCAGGGGGCGCGTCTATGGCTACACCTTC.

Details on this clonotype: This may be a read error, as it is one base from a much larger clone. The chain couples TRBV27 to TRBJ1-5; D unresolved. Looked up from germline, CDR1 is MNHEY and CDR2 is SMNVEV (reference sequence). This CDR3 is built from 18 residues. CDR3 sequence: CAISLSSQVHYSNQPQHF. Here the CDR3 DNA reads TGTGCCATCAGTTTATCGTCTCAAGTCCATTATAGCAATCAGCCCCAGCATTTT.

Many counts were recorded for this clonotype. The chain uses TRBV5-1 and TRBJ2-3; D gene ambiguous. V was shortened by 0 bases and J by 2 bases, with 7 bases between the two germline ends. Germline V gives CDR1 SGHRS, CDR2 YFSETQ. This CDR3 is 14 amino acids long. The CDR3 nucleotides are TGCGCCAGCAGCTTGGTAGCACACACAGATACGCAGTATTTT. Encoded protein: CASSLVAHTDTQYF.

In this sample, this clonotype turned up many times. The chain employs TRBV20-1 and TRBJ2-1; D is tentatively TRBD1 or TRBD2 (6 bases each). The CDR3 extends over 16 amino acids. Trimming took 0 bases from V and 3 from J, leaving 15 bases between them. Germline CDR1 and CDR2: DFQATT and SNEGSKA (reference sequence). CDR3 nucleotides: TGCAGTGCTAGAGATGGGGGACGGGGGCGCTACAATGAGCAGTTCTTC. Translating it yields CSARDGGRGRYNEQFF.

In this sample, this clonotype turned up many times. The chain joins TRBV5-1 to TRBJ2-7; TRBD1 agrees at 8 bases. The CDR3 has 13 amino acids. With V trimmed by 4 bases and J by 5 bases, 5 bases remained unmatched. Germline V gene lookup returns CDR1 SGHRS and CDR2 YFSETQ. The CDR3 nucleotides are TGCGCCAGCAGCGCCCAGGGGGCTAACGAGCAGTACTTC. As protein: CASSAQGANEQYF.

In its sample, this clonotype was seen many times. The rearrangement uses TRBV10-3 and TRBJ2-7; 12 bases fit TRBD1. V trimming: 4 bases; J trimming: 7 bases; junction bases outside the gene matches: 8. This CDR3 spans 15 amino acids. Germline-derived CDR1 and CDR2 are ENHRY and SYGVKD. CDR3 protein: CAISVPGQGAREQYF. The CDR3 coding sequence is TGTGCCATCAGTGTACCGGGACAGGGGGCGCGGGAGCAGTACTTC.

Many counts were recorded for this clonotype. The gene calls are TRBV3-1 and TRBJ1-4; 9 positions agree with TRBD1. J was trimmed by 5 bases and V by 2 bases; bases with no gene match: 3. The germline V gene encodes CDR1 LGHDT and CDR2 YNNKEL (reference sequence). There are 15 residues in the CDR3. The CDR3, as DNA: TGTGCCAGCAGCCAAACAGGGACAGGGAATGAAAAACTGTTTTTT. Protein: CASSQTGTGNEKLFF.

The V call is TRBV18, the J call TRBJ2-1; TRBD1 matches at 10 bases. V gave up 5 bases and J gave up 4 bases; unmatched junction bases: 5. CDR3 length: 15 residues. Germline-derived CDR1 and CDR2 are KGHSH and LQKENI. CDR3 nucleotide sequence: TGTGCCAGCTCAGTGACAGGGGGCTTATACAATGAGCAGTTCTTC. Translating gives CASSVTGGLYNEQFF.

This clonotype came up many times. The V gene is TRBV28, the J gene TRBJ1-1; D may be TRBD1 (6 bases). Trimming shortened V by 5 bases and J by 0 bases, and 25 bases separated the two germline ends. The CDR3 runs to 19 residues. Germline V lookup: CDR1 MDHEN, CDR2 SYDVKM. CDR3 sequence reads: CASSPTLGGSPFMNTEAFF. DNA of the CDR3: TGTGCCAGCAGTCCCACTCTAGGGGGGTCCCCTTTCATGAACACTGAAGCTTTCTTT.

The gene calls are TRBV20-1 and TRBJ2-1; 11 nucleotides align to TRBD2. This CDR3 comprises 17 residues. The germline V gene encodes CDR1 DFQATT and CDR2 SNEGSKA (reference sequence). J gave up 3 bases and V 5 bases, and 12 bases lay outside the gene matches. The CDR3 coding sequence is TGCAGTGCTGGGGCAGGTTGGGGACTAGCGGTCTACAATGAGCAGTTCTTC. Protein product: CSAGAGWGLAVYNEQFF.

This chain links TRBV28 with TRBJ2-5, with 7 bases matching TRBD1. The CDR3 is 13 amino acids. Per the germline V gene, CDR1 is MDHEN and CDR2 is SYDVKM. Trimming at V came to 7 bases and at J to 5 bases, leaving 7 bases not matched to a gene. CDR3: CASTITGVETQYF. CDR3 nucleotide sequence: TGTGCCAGCACCATAACAGGGGTCGAGACCCAGTACTTC. Full variable domain (rest looked up from reference TRBV28 and TRBJ2-5): DVKVTQSSRYLVKRTGEKVFLECVQDMDHENMFWYRQDPGLGLRLIYFSYDVKMKEKGDIPEGYSVSREKKERFSLILESASTNQTSMYLCASTITGVETQYFGPGTRLLVL.

This clonotype was recorded many times. V usage is TRBV12-3 or TRBV12-4 and J usage is TRBJ2-7; TRBD2 aligns across 8 bases. The CDR3 is made up of 15 amino acids. V shed 6 bases and J 0 bases; nucleotides not matched to a gene: 7. The CDR3 coding sequence is TGTGCCAGCAGGCCTACTAGCGGAAACTCCTACGAGCAGTACTTC. Encoded protein: CASRPTSGNSYEQYF.